These T cell receptor beta chains were read from a single sample in a study of beta chain features in type 1 diabetes. Libraries were prepared by immunoSEQ multiplex PCR; TCRdb keeps only in-frame clonotypes and omits some of them. The table has about 130,000 clones, about a tenth seen once. The sequencing sample was made of central memory CD4+ T cells from blood. Receptors originate from a young man in good health. The CDR3 runs from the conserved cysteine through the conserved F or W. A D gene is named only where the DNA matches it firmly. Clone size is not always given. Where it is, it says once, few, many or a class for expanded clones.

clone_size: .; d_call: .; v_call: TRBV7-6; j_call: TRBJ1-6; cdr3_nt: TGTGCCAGCAGCCTAAACCGGGATTCACCCCTCCACTTT; cdr3_aa: CASSLNRDSPLHF
clone_size: few; d_call: TRBD1; v_call: TRBV25-1; j_call: TRBJ1-2; cdr3_nt: TGTGCCAGCAGTGAAGGGACAGGGGGCAACTATGGCTACACCTTC; cdr3_aa: CASSEGTGGNYGYTF
clone_size: .; d_call: .; v_call: TRBV12-1; j_call: TRBJ2-7; cdr3_nt: TGTGCCAGCAGCTTTATGTTGGTGTACAGTACCTACGAGCAGTACTTC; cdr3_aa: CASSFMLVYSTYEQYF
clone_size: .; d_call: .; v_call: TRBV6-5; j_call: TRBJ1-1; cdr3_nt: TGTGCCAGCAGTTACGGGGGCGCCTCGAACACTGAAGCTTTCTTT; cdr3_aa: CASSYGGASNTEAFF
clone_size: .; d_call: .; v_call: TRBV9; j_call: TRBJ1-6; cdr3_nt: TGTGCCAGCAGCGCACAGAATAATTCACCCCTCCACTTT; cdr3_aa: CASSAQNNSPLHF
clone_size: few; d_call: TRBD1; v_call: TRBV9; j_call: TRBJ1-1; cdr3_nt: TGTGCCAGCAGCGTCTCAGACAGGGAGGCTGAAGCTTTCTTT; cdr3_aa: CASSVSDREAEAFF
clone_size: few; d_call: TRBD2; v_call: TRBV5-4; j_call: TRBJ2-1; cdr3_nt: TGTGCCAGCAGCTACGACGGACTAGCGGACAATGAGCAGTTCTTC; cdr3_aa: CASSYDGLADNEQFF
clone_size: .; d_call: TRBD1; v_call: TRBV6-1; j_call: TRBJ2-7; cdr3_nt: TGTGCCAGCGAAGGGACAGGCAAATCCTACGAGCAGTACTTC; cdr3_aa: CASEGTGKSYEQYF
clone_size: .; d_call: TRBD2; v_call: TRBV18; j_call: TRBJ2-7; cdr3_nt: TGTGCCAGCTCAGCGACTAGCGGGGGCCCTGGCGAGCAGTACTTC; cdr3_aa: CASSATSGGPGEQYF
clone_size: few; d_call: TRBD2; v_call: TRBV7-8; j_call: TRBJ2-3; cdr3_nt: TGTGCCAGCAGCAAGCGGGAGGGGACAGATACGCAGTATTTT; cdr3_aa: CASSKREGTDTQYF
clone_size: .; d_call: .; v_call: TRBV5-6; j_call: TRBJ1-5; cdr3_nt: TGTGCCAGCAGCCTAGGACAGTTCAATCAGCCCCAGCATTTT; cdr3_aa: CASSLGQFNQPQHF
clone_size: .; d_call: TRBD1; v_call: TRBV11-2; j_call: TRBJ1-3; cdr3_nt: TGTGCCAGCAGCTTAAACAGGGGGCTTGCTGGAAACACCATATATTTT; cdr3_aa: CASSLNRGLAGNTIYF
clone_size: many; d_call: TRBD2; v_call: TRBV2; j_call: TRBJ2-5; cdr3_nt: TGTGCCAGCAGTGAAGCAGCGGGGGGGGAGACCCAGTACTTC; cdr3_aa: CASSEAAGGETQYF
clone_size: few; d_call: TRBD2; v_call: TRBV4-3; j_call: TRBJ2-1; cdr3_nt: TGCGCCAGCAGCCCTTTTTCGGGACTAGCGGGGGGTGGCGATGAGCAGTTCTTC; cdr3_aa: CASSPFSGLAGGGDEQFF
clone_size: few; d_call: TRBD2; v_call: TRBV27; j_call: TRBJ2-3; cdr3_nt: TGTGCCAGCGGTTCACCTTCCTCTTTCGGACTAGCGGGGGGCACAGATACGCAGTATTTT; cdr3_aa: CASGSPSSFGLAGGTDTQYF
clone_size: .; d_call: .; v_call: TRBV6-1; j_call: TRBJ1-1; cdr3_nt: TGTGCCAGCACCGAGGTCGGTCCGAACACTGAAGCTTTCTTT; cdr3_aa: CASTEVGPNTEAFF
clone_size: few; d_call: .; v_call: TRBV5-6; j_call: TRBJ1-1; cdr3_nt: TGTGCCAGCAGCTTGGGCCAGGAAGCTTTCTTT; cdr3_aa: CASSLGQEAFF
clone_size: few; d_call: TRBD1; v_call: TRBV9; j_call: TRBJ2-5; cdr3_nt: TGTGCCAGCAGCGTAGCTGGGACAGGGGGCCGAGAGACCCAGTACTTC; cdr3_aa: CASSVAGTGGRETQYF
clone_size: .; d_call: .; v_call: TRBV10-3; j_call: TRBJ2-7; cdr3_nt: TGTGCCATCAGCCAAAACAGGGATCAAGGCGAGCAGTACTTC; cdr3_aa: CAISQNRDQGEQYF
clone_size: .; d_call: TRBD1; v_call: TRBV7-9; j_call: TRBJ2-7; cdr3_nt: TGTGCCAGCAGCTTAATAAACAGGGGTTATATTTACGAGCAGTACTTC; cdr3_aa: CASSLINRGYIYEQYF
clone_size: few; d_call: TRBD1; v_call: TRBV10-3; j_call: TRBJ2-3; cdr3_nt: TGTGCCATCAGTGTCCAGGGGGCAGTCACAGATACGCAGTATTTT; cdr3_aa: CAISVQGAVTDTQYF
clone_size: .; d_call: TRBD1; v_call: TRBV9; j_call: TRBJ1-6; cdr3_nt: TGTGCCAGCAGCCCTCAAGGACAGGCTGATTCACCCCTCCACTTT; cdr3_aa: CASSPQGQADSPLHF
clone_size: few; d_call: .; v_call: TRBV27; j_call: TRBJ1-6; cdr3_nt: TGTGCCAGTGGAGAGGGTGGGAATTCACCCCTCCACTTT; cdr3_aa: CASGEGGNSPLHF
clone_size: few; d_call: TRBD2; v_call: TRBV5-7; j_call: TRBJ2-2; cdr3_nt: TGTGCCAGCAGGCGGGGGACCGGGGAGCTGTTTTTT; cdr3_aa: CASRRGTGELFF
clone_size: few; d_call: .; v_call: TRBV5-6; j_call: TRBJ1-6; cdr3_nt: TGTGCCAGCAGCTTGGCCCCAGGGGAGCCCAATTCACCCCTCCACTTT; cdr3_aa: CASSLAPGEPNSPLHF
clone_size: .; d_call: TRBD1; v_call: TRBV5-4; j_call: TRBJ1-2; cdr3_nt: TGTGCCAGCAGCCCGACAGGGGTGCATGGCTACACCTTC; cdr3_aa: CASSPTGVHGYTF
clone_size: few; d_call: TRBD1; v_call: TRBV5-5; j_call: TRBJ1-6; cdr3_nt: TGTGCCAGCAGCATAAGACAGGGGACACCCCTCCACTTT; cdr3_aa: CASSIRQGTPLHF
clone_size: .; d_call: TRBD2; v_call: TRBV10-2; j_call: TRBJ2-1; cdr3_nt: TGCGCCAGCAGTGTAGCGGGGGGCTCCTACAATGAGCAGTTCTTC; cdr3_aa: CASSVAGGSYNEQFF
clone_size: .; d_call: TRBD1; v_call: TRBV9; j_call: TRBJ1-2; cdr3_nt: TGTGCCAGCAGCCCCCGGGGACAGGGATATGGCTACACCTTC; cdr3_aa: CASSPRGQGYGYTF
clone_size: few; d_call: .; v_call: TRBV27; j_call: TRBJ2-4; cdr3_nt: TGTGCCAGCAGTTTATCTTGGGGACTAGCCAAAAACATTCAGTACTTC; cdr3_aa: CASSLSWGLAKNIQYF
clone_size: .; d_call: .; v_call: TRBV7-2; j_call: TRBJ2-1; cdr3_nt: TGTGCCAGCAGCTTAGCCGCAGGGGTGTCCAATGAGCAGTTCTTC; cdr3_aa: CASSLAAGVSNEQFF
clone_size: .; d_call: .; v_call: TRBV5-1; j_call: TRBJ1-1; cdr3_nt: TGCGCCAGCAGGTTGTGGGGGGACACTGAAGCTTTCTTT; cdr3_aa: CASRLWGDTEAFF
clone_size: .; d_call: TRBD2; v_call: TRBV4-3; j_call: TRBJ2-7; cdr3_nt: TGCGCCAGCAGCCAAGAGGTGGCTACTAGCGCCTCCTACGAGCAGTACTTC; cdr3_aa: CASSQEVATSASYEQYF
clone_size: .; d_call: TRBD1; v_call: TRBV30; j_call: TRBJ2-5; cdr3_nt: TGTGCCTGTGCACAGGGGAACCAAGAGACCCAGTACTTC; cdr3_aa: CACAQGNQETQYF
clone_size: few; d_call: TRBD1; v_call: TRBV30; j_call: TRBJ1-5; cdr3_nt: TGTGCCTGGAGTCCAACCCTGACAGGGGGAAATCAGCCCCAGCATTTT; cdr3_aa: CAWSPTLTGGNQPQHF
clone_size: .; d_call: .; v_call: TRBV4-3; j_call: TRBJ2-3; cdr3_nt: TGCGCCAGCAGCCAAGGGACTCTTAGGACAGATACGCAGTATTTT; cdr3_aa: CASSQGTLRTDTQYF
clone_size: .; d_call: TRBD1; v_call: TRBV7-9; j_call: TRBJ1-5; cdr3_nt: TGTGCCAGCAGCCTGGGACAGATAAGCCAGCCCCAGCATTTT; cdr3_aa: CASSLGQISQPQHF
clone_size: .; d_call: TRBD2; v_call: TRBV25-1; j_call: TRBJ2-5; cdr3_nt: TGTGCCAGCAGTGGGATTTGGGCTAGCGGGGGAGAGACCCAGTACTTC; cdr3_aa: CASSGIWASGGETQYF
clone_size: few; d_call: .; v_call: TRBV19; j_call: TRBJ2-2; cdr3_nt: TGTGCCAGTAGTATCCAGGGAGGAAGTACCGGGGAGCTGTTTTTT; cdr3_aa: CASSIQGGSTGELFF
clone_size: .; d_call: TRBD1; v_call: TRBV4-3; j_call: TRBJ2-5; cdr3_nt: TGCGCCAGCAGCAAACAGGGGGCCCAGGAGACCCAGTACTTC; cdr3_aa: CASSKQGAQETQYF